The clone carrying this T cell receptor beta chain was detected ten times or more. TCRdb itself ran the PCR reads through MiXCR, one entry per CDR3 protein. The repertoire holds about 320,000 distinct CDR3 sequences, with around a fifth as singletons. CDR1 is LGHNA, CDR2 YSLEER, per germline. Trimming took 1 base from V and 10 from J, leaving 19 bases between them. CDR3 length: 16 residues. The record originates from a study of molecular identifiers for immune sequencing clone quantification. This chain uses TRBV4-3 with TRBJ2-2; maybe TRBD1 (6 bases). Input material: naive CD8+ T cells from blood, with Jurkat cell RNA spiked in. The subset: FACS-sorted CD8+CD4-CCR7+CD45RA+ naive T cells. This clonotype was obtained from a human donor in good health. Some libraries in this study had Jurkat cell RNA spiked in. The chain's CDR3 is CASSQATGSSFAELFF. In DNA form, the CDR3 reads TGCGCCAGCAGCCAAGCCACAGGGAGCAGTTTTGCGGAGCTGTTTTTT.